These T cell receptor beta chains were read from a single sample in a study of T cells in localized non-small cell lung cancer. Clones were sequenced by immunoSEQ multiplex PCR, and TCRdb holds only the in-frame ones, with some missing. The data contain about 130,000 clones, around 90% of them singletons. Sample: peripheral blood, taken before any cancer treatment. These receptors were obtained from an older female donor with stage I lung adenocarcinoma. Both conserved end residues are part of each CDR3. D genes are given only for firm matches.

d_call,v_call,j_call,cdr3_length,cdr3_nt,cdr3_aa
NA,TRBV5-6,TRBJ1-1,13,TGTGCCAGCAGCCCGACCGGTGGGGAACGGGCTTTCTTT,CASSPTGGERAFF
NA,TRBV7-6,TRBJ2-1,14,TGTGCCAGCAGCTTAAATCCGGGAGTGAGTGAGCAGTTCTTC,CASSLNPGVSEQFF
TRBD1,TRBV5-1,TRBJ2-5,14,TGCGCCAGCAATGTACAGACAGGGGTCGAGACCCAGTACTTC,CASNVQTGVETQYF
NA,TRBV19,TRBJ2-7,13,TGTGCCAGTAGCCGGACCCCGCTCCTCGAGCAGTACTTC,CASSRTPLLEQYF
NA,TRBV28,TRBJ2-3,15,TGTGCCAGCAGTTTCCGGACAGTCCGCACAGATACGCAGTATTTT,CASSFRTVRTDTQYF
TRBD1,TRBV11-1,TRBJ1-4,15,TGTGCCAGCAGCCCTACAGGGGCCCTCAATGAAAAACTGTTTTTT,CASSPTGALNEKLFF
NA,TRBV4-1,TRBJ2-1,17,TGCGCCAGCAGCCAAGATGGCGGGGGCGGTCTCTACAATGAGCAGTTCTTC,CASSQDGGGGLYNEQFF
NA,TRBV11-2,TRBJ1-1,13,TGTGCCAGCAGCCCCCGGGGTGGCACTGAAGCTTTCTTT,CASSPRGGTEAFF
NA,TRBV5-1,TRBJ2-1,15,TGCGCCAGCAGCTGGACGGGACTCAGTTCTAGGGAGCAGTTCTTC,CASSWTGLSSREQFF
NA,TRBV9,TRBJ1-3,14,TGTGCCAGCAGCGTAGGGTGGGCTGGAAACACCATATATTTT,CASSVGWAGNTIYF